What follows is one TCR beta chain and its context. Its antigen is unidentified. These data belong to a study of graft-versus-host responses after intestinal transplantation. Study-wide results and limits: GvH clones occurred in recipient marrow; some first appeared in ileum or blood. HvG clone declines early post-transplant were associated with peak circulating GvH levels.

Using immunoSEQ multiplex PCR, the repertoire was profiled, and TCRdb retains in-frame clones only, with some absent. In the table there are 110,000 to 150,000 clones, about 93% of which are singletons. The germline V gene has CDR1 SQVTM and CDR2 ANQGSEA. The CDR3 consists of 13 residues. The V gene lost 0 bases and the J gene lost 7 bases, with 12 bases spanning the gap. The sequencing used unstimulated CD4+ T cells sorted from spleen or lymph node cells, collected before intestinal transplant. The sequence was collected from a human donor who received an intestinal transplant. This rearrangement joins TRBV29-1 to TRBJ1-2; D perhaps matches TRBD1 (5 bases). The CDR3: CSVEEVSGTGYTF. The CDR3 DNA reads TGCAGCGTTGAAGAAGTCTCAGGGACTGGCTACACCTTC.